This TCR beta chain was profiled in a study of blood T cell repertoires in COVID-19. Study-level information: In each case, the material was cDNA or gDNA derived from T cells, B-cell-depleted T cells, or PBMCs.

The V end lost 4 bases, the J end lost 5 bases, and 9 bases lay between the germline ends. This CDR3 spans 13 amino acids. Germline CDR1 is LNHDA and CDR2 is SQIVND (reference sequence). Libraries were prepared by immunoSEQ multiplex PCR; TCRdb keeps only in-frame clonotypes and omits some of them. The table lists around 70,000 clones, roughly nine tenths of them singletons, with 6% to 8% in the top ten. Source material: peripheral blood. The rearrangement links TRBV19 to TRBJ1-5; D possibly corresponds to TRBD1 (5 bases). The source of this sequence is a human donor in a cohort sampled during active COVID-19. The CDR3 nucleotides are TGTGCCAGTAGTACAGCCAGGGATCAGCCCCAGCATTTT. Its protein is CASSTARDQPQHF.